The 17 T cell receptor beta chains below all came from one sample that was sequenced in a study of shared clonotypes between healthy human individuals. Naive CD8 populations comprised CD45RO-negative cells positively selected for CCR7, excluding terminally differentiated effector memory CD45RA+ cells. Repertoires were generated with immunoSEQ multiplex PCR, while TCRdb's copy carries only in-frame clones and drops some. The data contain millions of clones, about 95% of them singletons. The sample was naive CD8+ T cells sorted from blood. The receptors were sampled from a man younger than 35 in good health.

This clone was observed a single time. The CDR3 DNA sequence: TGTGCCAGCAGCTGGGGACAGGTGAACACTGAAGCTTTCTTT. This sequence encodes CASSWGQVNTEAFF. The rearrangement joins TRBV6-5 to TRBJ1-1; TRBD1 agrees at 8 bases. The CDR3 runs 14 residues. Per the germline V gene, CDR1 is MNHEY and CDR2 is SVGAGI. J lost 0 bases, V lost 6 bases, and 3 bases had no gene match.

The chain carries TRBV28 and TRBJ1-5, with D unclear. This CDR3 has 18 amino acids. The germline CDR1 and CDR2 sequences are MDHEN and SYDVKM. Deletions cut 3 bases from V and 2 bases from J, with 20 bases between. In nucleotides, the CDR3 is TGTGCCAGCAGTTTCCATTACGTACAGCGCCGTGGCAATCAGCCCCAGCATTTT. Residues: CASSFHYVQRRGNQPQHF.

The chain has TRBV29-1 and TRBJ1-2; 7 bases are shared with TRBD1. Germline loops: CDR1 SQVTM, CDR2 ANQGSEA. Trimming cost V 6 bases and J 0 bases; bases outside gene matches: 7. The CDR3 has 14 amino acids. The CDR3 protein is CSVNPGTANYGYTF. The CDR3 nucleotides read TGCAGCGTCAACCCCGGGACAGCTAACTATGGCTACACCTTC.

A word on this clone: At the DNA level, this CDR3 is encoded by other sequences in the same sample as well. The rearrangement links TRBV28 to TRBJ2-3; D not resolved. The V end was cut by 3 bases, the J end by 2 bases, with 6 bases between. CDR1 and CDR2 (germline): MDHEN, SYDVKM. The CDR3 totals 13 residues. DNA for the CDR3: TGTGCCAGCAGTTTCCGAATCACAGATACGCAGTATTTT. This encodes CASSFRITDTQYF.

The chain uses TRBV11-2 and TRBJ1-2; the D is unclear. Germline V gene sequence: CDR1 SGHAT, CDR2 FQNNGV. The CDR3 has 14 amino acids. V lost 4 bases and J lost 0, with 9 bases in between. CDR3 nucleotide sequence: TGTGCCAGCAGCTCCCCAGAAACTAACTATGGCTACACCTTC. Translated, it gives CASSSPETNYGYTF.

CDR3 in DNA: TGTGCCAGCACAACCCAAGGTGGCTCCTACGAGCAGTACTTC. Residues: CASTTQGGSYEQYF. The chain has TRBV28 and TRBJ2-7; D is unclear. The germline CDR1 and CDR2 sequences are MDHEN and SYDVKM. The CDR3 loop spans 14 amino acids. The V gene lost 7 bases and the J gene lost 0 bases, with 13 bases spanning the gap.

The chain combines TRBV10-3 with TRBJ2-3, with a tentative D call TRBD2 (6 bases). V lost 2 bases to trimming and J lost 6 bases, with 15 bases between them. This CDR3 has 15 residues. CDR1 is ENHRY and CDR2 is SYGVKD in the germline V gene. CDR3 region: CAISEELAGGDTQYF. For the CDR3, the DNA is TGTGCCATCAGTGAGGAACTAGCTGGTGGCGATACGCAGTATTTT.

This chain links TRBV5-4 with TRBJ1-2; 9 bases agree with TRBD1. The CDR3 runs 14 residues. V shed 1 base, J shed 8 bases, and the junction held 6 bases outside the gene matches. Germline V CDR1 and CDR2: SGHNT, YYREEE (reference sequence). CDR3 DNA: TGTGCCAGCAGCTTGCACAGGGGGCCTGAAGGCTACACCTTC. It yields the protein CASSLHRGPEGYTF.

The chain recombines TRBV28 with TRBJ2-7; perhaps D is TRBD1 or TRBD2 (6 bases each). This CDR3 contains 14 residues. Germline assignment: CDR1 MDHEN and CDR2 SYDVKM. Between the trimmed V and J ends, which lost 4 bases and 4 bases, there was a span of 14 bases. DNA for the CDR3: TGTGCCAGCAGTTCACAGGGCGGAGGGTACGAGCAGTACTTC. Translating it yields CASSSQGGGYEQYF. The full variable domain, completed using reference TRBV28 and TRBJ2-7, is DVKVTQSSRYLVKRTGEKVFLECVQDMDHENMFWYRQDPGLGLRLIYFSYDVKMKEKGDIPEGYSVSREKKERFSLILESASTNQTSMYLCASSSQGGGYEQYFGPGTRLTVT.

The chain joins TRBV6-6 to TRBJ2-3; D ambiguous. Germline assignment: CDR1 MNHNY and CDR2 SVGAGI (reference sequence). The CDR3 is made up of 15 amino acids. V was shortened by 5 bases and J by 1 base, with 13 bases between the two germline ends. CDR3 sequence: CASSGPVNGTDTQYF. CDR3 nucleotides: TGTGCCAGCAGTGGACCGGTGAATGGCACAGATACGCAGTATTTT.

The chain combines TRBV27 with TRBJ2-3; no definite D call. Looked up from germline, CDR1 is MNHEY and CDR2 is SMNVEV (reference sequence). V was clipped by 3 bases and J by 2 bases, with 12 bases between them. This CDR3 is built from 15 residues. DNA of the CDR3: TGTGCCAGCAGTTTCAAGAGTATAAACACAGATACGCAGTATTTT. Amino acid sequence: CASSFKSINTDTQYF.

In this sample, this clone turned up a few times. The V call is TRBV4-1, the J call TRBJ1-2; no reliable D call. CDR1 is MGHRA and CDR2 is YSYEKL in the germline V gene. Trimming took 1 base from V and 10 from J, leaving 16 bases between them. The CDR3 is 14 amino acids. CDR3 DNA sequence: TGCGCCAGCAGCCAAGTCAGTCCTCCTACACCCTACACCTTC. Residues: CASSQVSPPTPYTF.

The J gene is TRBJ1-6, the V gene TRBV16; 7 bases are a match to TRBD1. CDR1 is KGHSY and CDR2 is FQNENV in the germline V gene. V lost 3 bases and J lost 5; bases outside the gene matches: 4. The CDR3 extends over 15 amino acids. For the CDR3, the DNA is TGTGCCAGCAGCCATTCCAGGGGGGATAATTCACCCCTCCACTTT. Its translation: CASSHSRGDNSPLHF.

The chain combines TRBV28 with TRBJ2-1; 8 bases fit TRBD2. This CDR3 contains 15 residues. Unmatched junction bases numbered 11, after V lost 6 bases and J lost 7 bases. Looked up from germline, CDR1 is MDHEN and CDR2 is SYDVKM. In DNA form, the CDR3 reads TGTGCCAGCAGCCCCACAGGACTAGCCCTGAATGAGCAGTTCTTC. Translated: CASSPTGLALNEQFF.

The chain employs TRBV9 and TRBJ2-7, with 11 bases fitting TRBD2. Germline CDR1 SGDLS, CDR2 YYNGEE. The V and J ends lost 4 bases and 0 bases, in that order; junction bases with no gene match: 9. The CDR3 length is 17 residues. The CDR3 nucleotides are TGTGCCAGCAGCACCCCCCTAGCGGGAGGTAGCTCCTACGAGCAGTACTTC. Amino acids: CASSTPLAGGSSYEQYF.

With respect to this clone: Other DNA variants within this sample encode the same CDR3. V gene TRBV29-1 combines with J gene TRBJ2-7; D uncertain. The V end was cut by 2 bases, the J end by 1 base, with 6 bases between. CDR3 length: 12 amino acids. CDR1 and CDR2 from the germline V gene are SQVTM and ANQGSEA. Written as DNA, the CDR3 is TGCAGCGTTGAAAAGGGATCCTACGAGCAGTACTTC. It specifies CSVEKGSYEQYF.

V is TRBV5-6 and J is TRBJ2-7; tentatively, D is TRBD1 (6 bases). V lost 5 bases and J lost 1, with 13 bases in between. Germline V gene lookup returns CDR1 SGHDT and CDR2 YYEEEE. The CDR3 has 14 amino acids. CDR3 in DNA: TGTGCCAGCAGGGACCGGGACATATCCTACGAGCAGTACTTC. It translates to CASRDRDISYEQYF.